Below are 24 T cell receptor beta chains sequenced from a single sample in a study of blood T cells in healthy people across ages. Sample-barcoded 5' priming and a J-beta primer mix drove a second PCR of 7 to 11 cycles. TCRdb reanalysed the 5' RACE reads using MiXCR and keeps one entry per CDR3 protein. The sample records roughly 1,100,000 distinct CDR3 sequences, about 23% being singletons. This sample was shared with a second study, whose subject was T cells of mothers and their children.

The sequenced material came from blood. Every receptor here comes from a girl aged 2 to 10 in good health.

This sequence joins TRBV18 and TRBJ1-1; tentative D call: TRBD1 (6 bases). The CDR3 consists of 17 residues. The V end lost 2 bases, the J end lost 2 bases, and 18 bases lay between the germline ends. Germline lookup yields CDR1 KGHSH and CDR2 LQKENI. The CDR3 region has the DNA TGTGCCAGCTCACCAAAGGGGGTACTACTGGTAAACACTGAAGCTTTCTTT. This gives the protein CASSPKGVLLVNTEAFF.

V gene TRBV12-3 or TRBV12-4 combines with J gene TRBJ1-5; TRBD1 might be the D (5 bases). Trimming pared 3 bases from V and 6 bases from J, leaving 15 bases between. This CDR3 comprises 15 residues. The CDR3 bases are TGTGCCAGCAGTTTTGAAGGGACTCCGGGTCAGCCCCAGCATTTT. It encodes CASSFEGTPGQPQHF.

This clonotype was detected a few times. This chain links TRBV6-6 with TRBJ2-1; tentative D call: TRBD2 (6 bases). The CDR3 is 16 residues long. V was trimmed by 0 bases and J by 6 bases, leaving 15 bases between them. Germline-derived CDR1 and CDR2 are MNHNY and SVGAGI (reference sequence). CDR3 in DNA: TGTGCCAGCAGTTACTCCTTTGGGGGGAGAGGCAATGAGCAGTTCTTC. As protein: CASSYSFGGRGNEQFF.

This sequence joins TRBV15 and TRBJ1-2; TRBD1 is a possible D gene (6 bases). Deletions cut 1 base from V and 3 bases from J, with 9 bases between. CDR3 size: 14 residues. Germline CDR1 LNHNV, CDR2 YYDKDF (reference sequence). Written as DNA, the CDR3 is TGTGCCACCAGCAGAGGCACAGGGTACTATGGCTACACCTTC. As protein: CATSRGTGYYGYTF.

Only a few counts were recorded for this clonotype. J is TRBJ2-1 and V is TRBV7-9, with unresolved D. The ends were cut back, 2 bases at V and 15 bases at J, with 2 bases in the middle. The CDR3 loop spans 8 amino acids. The V gene's germline CDR1 is SEHNR and CDR2 FQNEAQ (reference sequence). The CDR3 spells CASSLLFF. The CDR3 nucleotides are TGTGCCAGCAGCTTACTGTTCTTC. Variable domain in full (rest from reference TRBV7-9 and TRBJ2-1): DTGVSQNPRHKITKRGQNVTFRCDPISEHNRLYWYRQTLGQGPEFLTYFQNEAQLEKSRLLSDRFSAERPKGSFSTLEIQRTEQGDSAMYLCASSLLFFGPGTRLTVL.

The chain carries TRBV6-1 and TRBJ1-6; possible D gene TRBD1, 6 bases. The germline CDR1 and CDR2 sequences are MNHNS and SASEGT. V was clipped by 6 bases and J by 9 bases, with 15 bases between them. This CDR3 region has 14 residues. CDR3 region: CASSLEGGGSPLHF. CDR3 DNA: TGTGCCAGCAGCCTTGAGGGGGGCGGTTCACCCCTCCACTTT.

The V call is TRBV27, the J call TRBJ1-4; D is undetermined. The CDR3 contains 13 residues. Per the germline V gene, CDR1 is MNHEY and CDR2 is SMNVEV (reference sequence). V gave up 6 bases and J gave up 7 bases, with 12 bases separating them. Here the CDR3 reads CASRPPGIEKLFF. CDR3 sequence (DNA): TGTGCCAGCAGGCCGCCCGGGATTGAAAAACTGTTTTTT.

This clonotype was picked up a small number of times. V usage is TRBV29-1 and J usage is TRBJ1-3; TRBD1 might be the D (5 bases). Germline V gene lookup returns CDR1 SQVTM and CDR2 ANQGSEA. This CDR3 has 14 residues. Trimming took off 6 bases at V and 0 bases at J, with 12 bases between the two ends. In DNA, the CDR3 is TGCAGCGTCGTAGCAGGGACCTCTGGAAACACCATATATTTT. As protein: CSVVAGTSGNTIYF.

This clonotype was picked up a small number of times. V usage is TRBV12-3 or TRBV12-4 and J usage is TRBJ2-7, with a weak D call TRBD2 (6 bases). This CDR3 comprises 12 residues. V lost 5 bases and J 10 bases, leaving 15 bases between the germline ends. CDR3 nucleotide sequence: TGTGCCAGCAGTCCGTCCGGGAGCCCTCAGTACTTC. Translating it yields CASSPSGSPQYF.

The rearrangement joins TRBV4-1 to TRBJ2-7, with D maybe TRBD2 (5 bases). The V end lost 4 bases, the J end lost 9 bases, and 22 bases lay between the germline ends. CDR1 MGHRA and CDR2 YSYEKL come from the germline V gene. This CDR3 comprises 15 residues. The CDR3 sequence: CASSPPGIAPRRQYF. The CDR3 region has the DNA TGCGCCAGCAGCCCCCCTGGGATAGCGCCCCGACGGCAGTACTTC.

The chain has TRBV27 and TRBJ2-1, with D perhaps matching TRBD1 (5 bases). The closer fit of TRBJ2-7 to the DNA end suggests the J call may be wrong. The CDR3 consists of 15 residues. Per germline, CDR1 MNHEY and CDR2 SMNVEV (reference sequence). Here the CDR3 DNA reads TGTGCCAGCAGTCCCCTGGACAATCCAACCTACGAGCAGTACTTC. This gives the protein CASSPLDNPTYEQYF.

V gene TRBV4-1 combines with J gene TRBJ2-2, with 11 nucleotides matching TRBD1. V gave up 2 bases and J gave up 6 bases; unmatched junction bases: 5. The CDR3 has 16 residues. CDR1 is MGHRA and CDR2 is YSYEKL in the germline V gene. CDR3 residues: CASSQYGQGASGELFF. DNA for the CDR3: TGCGCCAGCAGCCAATATGGACAGGGGGCGTCCGGGGAGCTGTTTTTT.

This clonotype appeared a few times. The chain combines TRBV6-1 with TRBJ2-5; D perhaps matches TRBD1 (6 bases). From germline, CDR1 is MNHNS and CDR2 SASEGT. Trimming left V 2 bases short and J 6 bases short, with 16 bases between. The CDR3 is 15 residues long. CDR3 loop: CASSEPRGAVKTQYF. CDR3 DNA: TGTGCCAGCAGTGAACCCAGGGGCGCGGTGAAGACCCAGTACTTC.

This chain uses TRBV12-3 or TRBV12-4 with TRBJ1-6; D is perhaps TRBD1 (6 bases). Trimming took 6 bases from V and 11 from J, leaving 14 bases between them. The CDR3 has 13 amino acids. DNA of the CDR3: TGTGCCAGCAGATACAGGGAGGATCCACCCCTCCACTTT. It translates to CASRYREDPPLHF.

This clonotype was observed a handful of times. V gene TRBV5-1 combines with J gene TRBJ1-4; D is perhaps TRBD1 (6 bases). The CDR3 runs to 14 residues. V gave up 2 bases and J gave up 7 bases, with 12 bases separating them. Looked up from germline, CDR1 is SGHRS and CDR2 is YFSETQ. The CDR3 is CASSFEGGREKLFF. The CDR3 nucleotides read TGCGCCAGCAGCTTTGAAGGGGGGCGTGAAAAACTGTTTTTT.

The gene calls are TRBV6-1 and TRBJ2-1; 10 nucleotides line up with TRBD2. The tail of the sequence fits TRBJ2-5 better, so the J call may be wrong. The CDR3 covers 14 residues. Per the germline V gene, CDR1 is MNHNS and CDR2 is SASEGT. The CDR3 protein is CASRNLAGEETQYF. In nucleotides, the CDR3 is TGTGCCAGCAGGAATCTAGCGGGGGAAGAGACCCAGTACTTC.

This clonotype was seen a handful of times. This sequence joins TRBV20-1 and TRBJ2-4; no clear D gene. V was clipped by 4 bases and J by 7 bases, with 20 bases between them. This CDR3 comprises 15 residues. In germline, CDR1 is DFQATT, CDR2 SNEGSKA (reference sequence). In DNA form, the CDR3 reads TGCAGTGCTAACAATTTGGACCCGACACCGAACATTCAGTACTTC. Its translation is CSANNLDPTPNIQYF.

V and J are TRBV29-1 and TRBJ2-3, with 7 bases identical to TRBD1. This CDR3 has 13 amino acids. Germline CDR1 SQVTM, CDR2 ANQGSEA. V lost 4 bases and J lost 0; bases outside the gene matches: 1. The DNA of the CDR3 is TGCAGCGTTGCACAGGGGAGCACAGATACGCAGTATTTT. Residues: CSVAQGSTDTQYF.

This sequence joins TRBV7-2 and TRBJ2-1; a possible D gene is TRBD1 (6 bases). V dropped 3 bases and J dropped 7 bases, with 13 bases sitting between them. The germline V gene has CDR1 SGHTA and CDR2 FQGNSA. This CDR3 region has 14 residues. The CDR3 is CASSFPAGANEQFF. CDR3 nucleotide sequence: TGTGCCAGCAGCTTCCCCGCAGGGGCGAATGAGCAGTTCTTC.

This sequence joins TRBV20-1 and TRBJ2-5, with D tentatively TRBD2 (7 bases). V gave up 0 bases and J gave up 3 bases, with 14 bases separating them. Germline lookup yields CDR1 DFQATT and CDR2 SNEGSKA (reference sequence). The CDR3 has 15 amino acids. The CDR3 here is CSARDLRGGEETQYF. Here the CDR3 DNA reads TGCAGTGCTAGAGATCTAAGGGGGGGAGAAGAGACCCAGTACTTC.

In this sample, this clonotype turned up a few times. The rearrangement uses TRBV11-2 and TRBJ2-3, with D possibly TRBD2 on 5 matching bases. Between the trimmed V and J ends, which lost 0 bases and 6 bases, there was a span of 19 bases. The CDR3 contains 17 residues. Germline V gene sequence: CDR1 SGHAT, CDR2 FQNNGV. CDR3 residues: CASSLDSWASHADTQYF. In DNA, the CDR3 is TGTGCCAGCAGCTTAGATTCATGGGCTAGCCATGCGGATACGCAGTATTTT.

In its sample, this clonotype was seen a few times. This rearrangement joins TRBV7-8 to TRBJ1-4; TRBD1 might be the D (5 bases). The CDR3 has 14 amino acids. Germline assignment: CDR1 SGHVS and CDR2 FQNEAQ. Trimming took off 2 bases at V and 7 bases at J, with 11 bases between the two ends. CDR3 amino acids: CASSLLGGGEKLFF. The CDR3 nucleotides read TGTGCCAGCAGCTTACTTGGGGGAGGTGAAAAACTGTTTTTT.

This clonotype has more than one count but fewer than ten. A read error may account for a junction end that differs from germline. V usage is TRBV29-1 and J usage is TRBJ2-5; D is ambiguous. The last part of the DNA fits TRBJ2-1 better; the J call may be wrong. Germline lookup yields CDR1 SQVTM and CDR2 ANQGSEA. This CDR3 has 10 amino acids. The DNA of the CDR3 is TGCACCGTTTGGGACAATGAGCAGTTCTTC. As protein: CTVWDNEQFF.

This clonotype was detected only a few times. The chain recombines TRBV29-1 with TRBJ1-3; a possible D gene is TRBD1 (5 bases). Looked up from germline, CDR1 is SQVTM and CDR2 is ANQGSEA. Trimming pared 4 bases from V and 4 bases from J, leaving 17 bases between. CDR3 length: 15 residues. CDR3 DNA: TGCAGCGTTGCTGAGGTATCAGGGTTAGGAAACACCATATATTTT. It translates to CSVAEVSGLGNTIYF.